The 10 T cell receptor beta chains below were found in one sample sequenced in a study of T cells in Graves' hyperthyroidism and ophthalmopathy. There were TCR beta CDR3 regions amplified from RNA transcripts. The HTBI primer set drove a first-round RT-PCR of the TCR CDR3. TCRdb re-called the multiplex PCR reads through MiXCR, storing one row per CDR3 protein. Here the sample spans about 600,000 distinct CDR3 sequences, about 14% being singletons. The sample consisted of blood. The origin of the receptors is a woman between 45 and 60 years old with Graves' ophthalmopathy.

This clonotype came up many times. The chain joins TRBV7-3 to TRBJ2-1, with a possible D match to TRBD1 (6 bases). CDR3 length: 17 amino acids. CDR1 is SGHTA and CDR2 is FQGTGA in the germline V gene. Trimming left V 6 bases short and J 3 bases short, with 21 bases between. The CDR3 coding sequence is TGTGCCAGCAGTCAACGACCAGGGGAGAGGGGCTACAATGAGCAGTTCTTC. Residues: CASSQRPGERGYNEQFF.

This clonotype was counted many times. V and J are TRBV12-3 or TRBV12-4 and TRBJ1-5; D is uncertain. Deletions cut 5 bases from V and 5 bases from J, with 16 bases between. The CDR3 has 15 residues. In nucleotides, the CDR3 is TGTGCCAGCAGTCCCCTCTGGGGTGCCGATCAGCCCCAGCATTTT. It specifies CASSPLWGADQPQHF.

CDR3: CASSSRVRGPSSYNEQFF. DNA of the CDR3: TGTGCCAGCAGTTCACGGGTTAGGGGACCGAGCTCCTACAATGAGCAGTTCTTC. This sequence joins TRBV27 and TRBJ2-1; D may match TRBD1 or TRBD2 (5 bases each). The CDR3 has 18 residues. V was shortened by 4 bases and J by 0 bases, with 19 bases between the two germline ends. Germline V gene data show CDR1 as MNHEY and CDR2 as SMNVEV (reference sequence).

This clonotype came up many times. CDR3 in amino acids: CASSLGLAVADTQYF. The DNA for the CDR3 is TGTGCCAGCAGTTTAGGGCTAGCAGTGGCAGATACGCAGTATTTT. The gene calls are TRBV12-3 or TRBV12-4 and TRBJ2-3, with D perhaps matching TRBD2 (5 bases). V gave up 1 base and J gave up 4 bases, with 12 bases separating them. CDR3 length equals 15 residues.

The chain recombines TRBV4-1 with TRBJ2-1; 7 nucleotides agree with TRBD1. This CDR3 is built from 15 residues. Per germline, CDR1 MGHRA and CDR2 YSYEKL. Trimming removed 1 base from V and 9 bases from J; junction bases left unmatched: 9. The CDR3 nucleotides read TGCGCCAGCAGCCAAGGACAGGGACGAGTGGGTGAGCAGTTCTTC. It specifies CASSQGQGRVGEQFF.

In DNA, the CDR3 is TGTGCCAGCAGCGACGGGACAGCAGCTGGAAACACCATATATTTT. Its translation: CASSDGTAAGNTIYF. The chain carries TRBV9 and TRBJ1-3; 7 positions agree with TRBD1. Germline lookup yields CDR1 SGDLS and CDR2 YYNGEE. The CDR3 covers 15 residues. J was trimmed by 2 bases and V by 3 bases; bases with no gene match: 5.

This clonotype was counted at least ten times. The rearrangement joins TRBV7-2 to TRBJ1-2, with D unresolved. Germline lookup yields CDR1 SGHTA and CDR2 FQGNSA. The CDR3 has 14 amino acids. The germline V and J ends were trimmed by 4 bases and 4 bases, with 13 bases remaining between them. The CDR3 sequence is CASSSISGSYGYTF. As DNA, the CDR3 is TGTGCCAGCAGCTCAATCTCAGGCTCCTATGGCTACACCTTC.

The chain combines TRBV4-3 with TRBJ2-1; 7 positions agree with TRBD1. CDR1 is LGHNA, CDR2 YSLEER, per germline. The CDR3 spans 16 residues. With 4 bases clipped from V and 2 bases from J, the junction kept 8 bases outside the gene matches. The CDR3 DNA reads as TGCGCCAGCAGCCCGAGCCCGACAGGGCCCTACAATGAGCAGTTCTTC. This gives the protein CASSPSPTGPYNEQFF.

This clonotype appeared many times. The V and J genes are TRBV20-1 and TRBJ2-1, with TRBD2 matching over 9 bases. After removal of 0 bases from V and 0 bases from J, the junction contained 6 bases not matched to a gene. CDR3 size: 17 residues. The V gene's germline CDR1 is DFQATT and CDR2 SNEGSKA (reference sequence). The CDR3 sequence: CSARELAGDSSYNEQFF. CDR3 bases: TGCAGTGCTAGAGAGTTAGCGGGAGACAGCTCCTACAATGAGCAGTTCTTC.

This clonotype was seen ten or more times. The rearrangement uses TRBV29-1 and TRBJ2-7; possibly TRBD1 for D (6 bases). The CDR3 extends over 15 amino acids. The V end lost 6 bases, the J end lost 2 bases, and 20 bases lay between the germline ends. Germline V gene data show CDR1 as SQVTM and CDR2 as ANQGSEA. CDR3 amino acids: CSVLPKRDNPYEQYF. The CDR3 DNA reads TGCAGCGTGTTGCCGAAAAGGGACAATCCCTACGAGCAGTACTTC.